This T cell receptor (beta chain) was sequenced in a study of T cells in Graves' hyperthyroidism and ophthalmopathy. There are 14 residues in the CDR3. Germline CDR1 reads DFQATT; CDR2 reads SNEGSKA (reference sequence). V was clipped by 2 bases and J by 4 bases; unmatched bases: 7. Points from the study as a whole: Within blood appeared most thyroid clonotypes that had expanded above 0.001.

In regard to this clonotype: No antigen is known for it.

TCR beta CDR3 region amplification was performed from RNA transcripts. First-round RT-PCR targeting the TCR CDR3 was performed with the HTBI primer set. MiXCR, applied by TCRdb to the multiplex PCR reads, yields one record per CDR3 protein. Of some 650,000 distinct CDR3 sequences listed, 15% to 20% are singletons. Lactation, pregnancy, other autoimmune disease or uncontrolled infection excluded patients. Each diagnosis drew on symptoms, thyroxine, TRAb, thyroid ultrasound and orbital computed tomography findings. Out of over 7.5 ml of fresh peripheral blood came the PBMCs. The J gene is TRBJ2-5, the V gene TRBV20-1; 7 bases match TRBD2. The TCR sequence derives from a woman aged 40 to 49 with Graves' ophthalmopathy. Sample: blood. The chain's CDR3 is CSARLPGGAETQYF. The DNA of the CDR3 is TGCAGTGCTAGACTGCCGGGAGGCGCAGAGACCCAGTACTTC.